This entry is about one T cell receptor (beta chain). This clonotype was found a few times. Its antigen is currently not known. The input lacks base qualities; no much larger clone sits a single base away. The donors were roughly 39 Caucasian individuals from Russia, aged roughly 6 to 100 years, who were systemically healthy. Each donor gave ten milliliters of peripheral blood, collected into EDTA-treated Vacutainer tubes. Ficoll-Paque density-gradient centrifugation was used to isolate PBMCs, with at least 7 million per sample. Trizol reagent was used to extract total RNA from PBMCs, with at least 6 micrograms per sample. For every donor, an aliquot of PBMCs went through flow cytometry to measure the percentages of naive CD45RAhigh/CD27high T cells. The data were obtained in a study of blood T cells in healthy people across ages (dated by TCRdb to about 2015). Looking at the study overall: In model experiments, template switching captured about one uniquely barcoded TCR beta cDNA molecule for every two T cells. The study measured age-related changes in TCR beta repertoire diversity using deep sequencing normalized with unique cDNA molecular identifiers. The donors were split into four age groups: young (average around 15 years), middle-aged (about 40), aged (over 55) and long-lived (under 90). To avoid experimental bias, donors of different ages were spread randomly across the sequencing lanes. Two additional independent replicas of 1 million unique cDNA reads from the same blood draw were analyzed for two donors (one aged 18 to 30 and one aged 80 or older). General findings and caveats noted by the study authors: There was a strong correlation between observed TCR beta diversity and the percentage of naive T cells measured by flow cytometry. Since profiling was done on bulk unsorted PBMCs, naive and antigen-experienced compartments could not be conclusively compared. As age increased, observed TCR beta diversity per million T cells dropped in a roughly linear way, and a significant reduction was already evident by age roughly 36. Estimates of total diversity from one million sequenced T cells were regarded as lower bounds and underestimates. Because the CMV infection status of the donors was unknown, age-related changes in expanded clonotypes may potentially have been confounded. Compared with the aged group, more naive CD4+ T cells, fewer expanded clones and increased TCR diversity were shown by the long-lived group, suggesting age selection.

Library creation used 5' RACE. The sequencer was an Illumina HiSeq 2500. A second about 7 to 12 cycle PCR used a sample-barcoded 5' primer and a J-beta primer mix. A template-switch 5' adaptor carrying 12 random nucleotides introduced a unique molecular identifier onto each TCR beta cDNA molecule. Each sample yielded at least 3 million CDR3-containing paired-end reads. The Mint cDNA synthesis kit, primed by a TRBC-specific oligonucleotide, was used to synthesize first-strand cDNA from all RNA. Following uracil-DNA glycosylase treatment, a first 18-cycle PCR with universal primers M1SS and BC2_uni_R was performed on all cDNA. In the authors' own workflow: For normalization, 1 million high-quality reads were randomly selected from each sample, with every read carrying a distinct molecular identifier. Reads with shared molecular identifiers were discarded instead of being binned into consensus sequences. MiTCR, with a Q25 quality threshold and the strictest error-elimination algorithm, was used for CDR3 identification, clonotype clustering and error correction. Lower-bound total TCR beta diversity was estimated with a nonparametric unseen species model using Euler transformation. The public reads were reanalyzed by TCRdb: fastp trimming at Q25, MiXCR alignment, in-frame beta chains only. Entries that share a CDR3 protein sequence are merged under the most common genes and DNA. TCRdb, not the original authors, processed these V and J calls. This sample holds almost 1 million distinct CDR3 sequences; roughly 51% were observed only once. The ten largest account for roughly a fifth of the sample.

Sequenced sample: blood. This clonotype was sampled from a woman aged 55-70 years in good health.

The CDR3 in this case is CASGTGVWETQYF. The bases are TGTGCCAGCGGGACAGGGGTCTGGGAGACCCAGTACTTC. The chain is made from TRBV28 and TRBJ2-5; 10 central bases correspond to TRBD1. After removal of 8 bases from V and 5 bases from J, the junction retains 5 bases not matched to a gene. CDR1 and CDR2, per the germline V gene, are MDHEN and SYDVKM. The CDR3 covers 13 residues, taking in both the cysteine and the phenylalanine. The sequence is cut down to CDR3 DNA, 39 bases in frame from base 1.